These T cell receptor beta chains were read from a single sample in a study of shared clonotypes between healthy human individuals. Sequencing was performed with immunoSEQ multiplex PCR; in TCRdb, only in-frame clones are kept and a portion is missing. The data show roughly 2.5 million clones, around 94% seen once. Sequenced input: naive CD4+ T cells sorted from blood. All receptors derive from a young man in good health. The CDR3 runs from the conserved cysteine through the conserved F or W. A D gene is named only where the DNA matches it firmly. Rows give clone size only sometimes, using once, few, many, or a class for an expanded clone.

>NA|12|NA|TRBJ2-7|TRBV5-4
CASSPRGYEQYF
TGTGCCAGCAGCCCTAGAGGCTACGAGCAGTACTTC
>few|13|NA|TRBJ1-1|TRBV10-3
CAISGTENTEAFF
TGTGCCATCAGTGGGACAGAGAACACTGAAGCTTTCTTT
>NA|16|TRBD2|TRBJ2-3|TRBV4-1
CASSQPLAGTSDTQYF
TGCGCCAGCAGCCAGCCACTAGCGGGGACCTCAGATACGCAGTATTTT
>NA|15|TRBD2|TRBJ2-7|TRBV9
CASSVELAGIYEQYF
TGTGCCAGCAGCGTGGAATTAGCGGGAATTTACGAGCAGTACTTC
>NA|17|NA|TRBJ1-2|TRBV7-9
CASSHHPRKGDGYGYTF
TGTGCCAGCAGCCATCATCCCCGGAAAGGGGACGGCTATGGCTACACCTTC
>NA|15|TRBD2|TRBJ2-1|TRBV7-2
CASSPDGRGANEQFF
TGTGCCAGCAGCCCCGATGGGCGGGGGGCCAATGAGCAGTTCTTC
>NA|15|TRBD1|TRBJ1-5|TRBV28
CASSRGQGGNQPQHF
TGTGCCAGCAGCCGGGGACAGGGGGGCAATCAGCCCCAGCATTTT
>NA|14|NA|TRBJ1-6|TRBV30
CAWSGDRVGSPLHF
TGTGCCTGGAGTGGGGACCGGGTAGGATCACCCCTCCACTTT
>NA|15|NA|TRBJ1-3|TRBV18
CASSPSNRAGNTIYF
TGTGCCAGCTCACCAAGCAACAGGGCTGGAAACACCATATATTTT
>NA|15|NA|TRBJ2-6|TRBV7-9
CASSLDSSGANVLTF
TGTGCCAGCAGCTTAGATAGCTCTGGGGCCAACGTCCTGACTTTC
>NA|11|NA|TRBJ2-1|TRBV29-1
CSPRRASEQFF
TGCAGCCCCCGACGGGCTAGTGAGCAGTTCTTC
>NA|15|NA|TRBJ1-1|TRBV11-2
CASSLGSLGNTEAFF
TGTGCCAGCAGCTTAGGTTCACTCGGGAACACTGAAGCTTTCTTT
>NA|15|NA|TRBJ2-3|TRBV7-9
CASSLVTGGTDTQYF
TGTGCCAGCAGCTTAGTCACGGGAGGCACAGATACGCAGTATTTT
>once|16|TRBD2|TRBJ2-5|TRBV19
CASSTGLAGGLETQYF
TGTGCCAGTAGTACGGGACTAGCGGGGGGTTTAGAGACCCAGTACTTC
>NA|17|TRBD2|TRBJ2-1|TRBV7-2
CASRSDSGSGFVYEQFF
TGTGCCAGCCGTTCTGATAGCGGGAGTGGTTTCGTATATGAGCAGTTCTTC
>NA|14|NA|TRBJ2-6|TRBV29-1
CSVRQGTGANVLTF
TGCAGCGTGAGGCAGGGGACTGGGGCCAACGTCCTGACTTTC
>NA|14|NA|TRBJ1-1|TRBV6-1
CASSELQSNTEAFF
TGTGCCAGCAGTGAACTACAGAGTAACACTGAAGCTTTCTTT
>NA|16|TRBD1|TRBJ1-6|TRBV6-6
CASSRTGSPITSPLHF
TGTGCCAGCAGTCGGACAGGGAGCCCCATCACGTCACCCCTCCACTTT
>NA|15|NA|TRBJ2-1|TRBV19
CASGRTTSSYNEQFF
TGTGCCAGTGGTAGGACAACAAGCTCCTACAATGAGCAGTTCTTC
>NA|13|TRBD1|TRBJ2-2|TRBV5-1
CASGTGGTGELFF
TGCGCCAGCGGGACAGGGGGGACCGGGGAGCTGTTTTTT
>once|15|TRBD1|TRBJ2-7|TRBV27
CASSWDSLSSYEQYF
TGTGCCAGCAGTTGGGACAGCCTGAGCTCCTACGAGCAGTACTTC
>NA|14|NA|TRBJ1-1|TRBV7-2
CASSLGSSGTEAFF
TGTGCCAGCAGCTTAGGGTCCAGCGGCACTGAAGCTTTCTTT
>NA|12|NA|TRBJ1-1|TRBV5-1
CASSSQGTEAFF
TGCGCCAGCAGCTCCCAGGGCACTGAAGCTTTCTTT
>NA|15|NA|TRBJ2-7|TRBV5-1
CASSLQGGTTYEQYF
TGCGCCAGCAGCTTGCAAGGGGGGACGACCTACGAGCAGTACTTC
>NA|16|TRBD1|TRBJ2-2|TRBV7-7
CASSFGAGQGTGELFF
TGTGCTAGCAGCTTCGGGGCGGGACAGGGCACCGGGGAGCTGTTTTTT
>once|14|NA|TRBJ2-5|TRBV27
CASSFGAGEETQYF
TGTGCCAGCAGCTTCGGAGCGGGTGAAGAGACCCAGTACTTC
>NA|14|NA|TRBJ2-5|TRBV11-2
CASSWGTVTETQYF
TGTGCCAGCAGCTGGGGGACCGTCACCGAGACCCAGTACTTC
>NA|12|NA|TRBJ2-1|TRBV11-2
CASSFERSEQFF
TGTGCCAGCAGCTTTGAACGTTCTGAGCAGTTCTTC
>NA|13|NA|TRBJ2-7|TRBV18
CASSAEGSYEQYF
TGTGCCAGCTCAGCCGAGGGCTCCTACGAGCAGTACTTC
>NA|15|TRBD2|TRBJ2-3|TRBV2
CASSSSGGAGDTQYF
TGTGCCAGCAGCTCTAGCGGGGGGGCAGGAGATACGCAGTATTTT
>NA|14|NA|TRBJ1-2|TRBV4-1
CASSQRGLPYGYTF
TGCGCCAGCAGCCAGCGGGGACTGCCCTATGGCTACACCTTC
>NA|14|TRBD2|TRBJ2-2|TRBV4-3
CASGVAGGTGELFF
TGCGCCAGCGGGGTCGCGGGAGGCACCGGGGAGCTGTTTTTT
>NA|13|NA|TRBJ2-1|TRBV2
CASTTVGDNEQFF
TGTGCCAGCACCACAGTGGGGGACAATGAGCAGTTCTTC
>NA|16|NA|TRBJ2-3|TRBV7-9
CASSFYPQSITDTQYF
TGTGCCAGCAGCTTCTATCCACAGAGTATCACAGATACGCAGTATTTT
>NA|15|TRBD1|TRBJ1-2|TRBV6-6
CASSPRGQGALGYTF
TGTGCCAGCAGCCCAAGAGGACAGGGGGCGCTTGGCTACACCTTC
>NA|15|TRBD1|TRBJ2-2|TRBV11-1
CASSPGTGNTGELFF
TGTGCCAGCAGCCCCGGGACAGGGAACACCGGGGAGCTGTTTTTT
>NA|17|TRBD2|TRBJ2-2|TRBV12-5
CASGLDRLAGRTGELFF
TGTGCTAGTGGTTTGGACCGACTAGCGGGGAGAACCGGGGAGCTGTTTTTT
>NA|13|NA|TRBJ1-1|TRBV2
CASSVRDITEAFF
TGTGCCAGCAGTGTCCGGGACATCACTGAAGCTTTCTTT
>NA|14|NA|TRBJ2-3|TRBV7-3
CASSLGLVADTQYF
TGTGCCAGCAGCTTAGGCTTGGTGGCAGATACGCAGTATTTT
>NA|17|TRBD2|TRBJ2-2|TRBV18
CASSPTLAGGNTGELFF
TGTGCCAGCTCACCTACTCTAGCGGGGGGCAACACCGGGGAGCTGTTTTTT
>few|13|TRBD1|TRBJ1-1|TRBV5-1
CASSLAGGIEAFF
TGCGCCAGCAGCTTGGCAGGGGGTATTGAAGCTTTCTTT